A single sample gave rise to the 4 T cell receptor beta chains below, sequenced in a study of blood T cell repertoires in COVID-19. Only in-frame clones appear in the TCRdb table, and some are missing; sequencing was by immunoSEQ multiplex PCR. The repertoire holds around 150,000 clones, more than 65% seen once, with 11% in the top ten. What was sequenced was PBMCs or T cells enriched from blood (not recorded which). The source is a man in his forties or fifties who had recovered from COVID-19.

This clone came up a few times. The chain couples TRBV7-9 to TRBJ2-3; perhaps TRBD2 as D (5 bases). The CDR3 spans 13 residues. Trimming cost V 5 bases and J 4 bases, with 10 bases left between them. The V gene's germline CDR1 is SEHNR and CDR2 FQNEAQ (reference sequence). The CDR3 protein is CASSPRGPDTQYF. Written as DNA, the CDR3 is TGTGCCAGCAGCCCACGGGGTCCAGATACGCAGTATTTT.

Concerning this clone: In the same sample, other DNA sequences code for this CDR3. The chain joins TRBV2 to TRBJ1-5; 9 bases fit TRBD1. This CDR3 has 14 amino acids. After removal of 4 bases from V and 2 bases from J, the junction contained 0 bases not matched to a gene. Germline loops: CDR1 SNHLY, CDR2 FYNNEI. The DNA for the CDR3 is TGTGCCAGCAGTGGGACAGGGGGCAATCAGCCCCAGCATTTT. It is translated as CASSGTGGNQPQHF.

V is TRBV5-4 and J is TRBJ1-1; D ambiguous. V was clipped by 3 bases and J by 1 base, with 10 bases between them. The CDR3 has 14 amino acids. Germline V CDR1 and CDR2: SGHNT, YYREEE (reference sequence). The CDR3 sequence: CASSSGEANTEAFF. DNA of the CDR3: TGTGCCAGCAGCTCGGGAGAGGCGAACACTGAAGCTTTCTTT.

The rearrangement joins TRBV28 to TRBJ2-2; unclear D gene. V lost 1 base, J lost 5 bases, and 2 bases lay in between. Germline CDR1 is MDHEN and CDR2 is SYDVKM. The CDR3 sequence is 12 residues long. CDR3 coding DNA: TGTGCCAGCAGTTTATCGACCGGGGAGCTGTTTTTT. Translation: CASSLSTGELFF.